Presented here are 8 T cell receptor beta chains from one specimen sequenced in a study of CD8+ T cells in alopecia areata. The sequencing template was cDNA reverse transcribed from extracted RNA. Sequencing used immunoSEQ multiplex PCR; TCRdb keeps in-frame clones, though not all of them. The sample has about 130,000 clones, 45% to 60% seen once. The sample in question was CD4+ T cells sorted from blood, obtained at week 0. These receptors all come from a human donor with alopecia areata.

V usage is TRBV18 and J usage is TRBJ2-4; D is ambiguous. CDR3 size: 17 residues. Trimming cost V 6 bases and J 0 bases, with 18 bases left between them. Germline V gene data show CDR1 as KGHSH and CDR2 as LQKENI. The DNA of the CDR3 is TGTGCCAGCTCGAACAAACATGGAGATGCAGCCAAAAACATTCAGTACTTC. The encoded protein is CASSNKHGDAAKNIQYF.

The CDR3 reads CASSLVGRWANVLTF. As DNA, the CDR3 is TGTGCCAGCAGCCTGGTTGGGAGGTGGGCCAACGTCCTGACTTTC. V and J are TRBV5-4 and TRBJ2-6; TRBD2 might be the D (6 bases). The CDR3 is 15 residues long. Trimming took off 4 bases at V and 5 bases at J, with 13 bases between the two ends. CDR1 is SGHNT, CDR2 YYREEE, per germline (reference sequence). Using reference TRBV5-4 and TRBJ2-6 for the parts outside the CDR3, the full variable domain is ETGVTQSPTHLIKTRGQQVTLRCSSQSGHNTVSWYQQALGQGPQFIFQYYREEENGRGNFPPRFSGLQFPNYSSELNVNALELDDSALYLCASSLVGRWANVLTFGAGSRLTVL.

The chain joins TRBV29-1 to TRBJ1-4; 10 bases are shared with TRBD1. There are 14 residues in the CDR3. J lost 2 bases, V lost 6 bases, and 3 bases had no gene match. Germline CDR1 is SQVTM and CDR2 is ANQGSEA. CDR3 protein: CSVKGQGTNEKLFF. CDR3 DNA sequence: TGCAGCGTAAAGGGACAGGGGACTAATGAAAAACTGTTTTTT. The whole variable domain, filled in from reference TRBV29-1 and TRBJ1-4, reads SAVISQKPSRDICQRGTSLTIQCQVDSQVTMMFWYRQQPGQSLTLIATANQGSEATYESGFVIDKFPISRPNLTFSTLTVSNMSPEDSSIYLCSVKGQGTNEKLFFGSGTQLSVL.

The V and J genes are TRBV7-6 and TRBJ2-1; 13 bases fit TRBD2. Trimming at V came to 4 bases and at J to 10 bases, leaving 4 bases not matched to a gene. In germline, CDR1 is SGHVS, CDR2 FNYEAQ. The CDR3 runs 14 residues. CDR3 sequence (DNA): TGTGCCAGCAGCTCCGGGACTAGCGGGGTAGAGCAGTTCTTC. As protein: CASSSGTSGVEQFF.

This chain uses TRBV2 with TRBJ2-3, with D hard to call. Trimming took 5 bases from V and 6 from J, leaving 6 bases between them. The CDR3 spans 11 residues. Germline V lookup: CDR1 SNHLY, CDR2 FYNNEI. CDR3 in amino acids: CASSTKDTQYF. The DNA of the CDR3 is TGTGCCAGCAGTACTAAGGATACGCAGTATTTT.

CDR3 DNA sequence: TGCAGCGCTCGGGAAACAGGGGGCCCTGAGGGCTACGAGCAGTACTTC. It translates to CSARETGGPEGYEQYF. V and J are TRBV29-1 and TRBJ2-7, with TRBD1 matching 9 bases. CDR3 length equals 16 residues. J was trimmed by 3 bases and V by 7 bases; bases with no gene match: 16. CDR1 and CDR2 from the germline V gene are SQVTM and ANQGSEA.

This clone was counted between two and nine times. The rearrangement joins TRBV28 to TRBJ2-3, with TRBD1 as a possible D gene (5 bases). The germline V gene has CDR1 MDHEN and CDR2 SYDVKM. The CDR3 contains 13 residues. The V end lost 6 bases, the J end lost 2 bases, and 9 bases lay between the germline ends. This CDR3 is CASSSQATDTQYF. As DNA, the CDR3 is TGTGCCAGCAGCTCACAGGCCACAGATACGCAGTATTTT. The whole variable domain, remainder taken from reference TRBV28 and TRBJ2-3, is DVKVTQSSRYLVKRTGEKVFLECVQDMDHENMFWYRQDPGLGLRLIYFSYDVKMKEKGDIPEGYSVSREKKERFSLILESASTNQTSMYLCASSSQATDTQYFGPGTRLTVL.

The rearrangement links TRBV6-1 to TRBJ2-5; a possible D gene is TRBD2 (5 bases). Trimming pared 8 bases from V and 1 base from J, leaving 14 bases between. The CDR3 spans 14 residues. Germline assignment: CDR1 MNHNS and CDR2 SASEGT. The CDR3 spells CASLLGSGQETQYF. CDR3 sequence (DNA): TGTGCCAGCCTTCTGGGGAGCGGCCAAGAGACCCAGTACTTC.